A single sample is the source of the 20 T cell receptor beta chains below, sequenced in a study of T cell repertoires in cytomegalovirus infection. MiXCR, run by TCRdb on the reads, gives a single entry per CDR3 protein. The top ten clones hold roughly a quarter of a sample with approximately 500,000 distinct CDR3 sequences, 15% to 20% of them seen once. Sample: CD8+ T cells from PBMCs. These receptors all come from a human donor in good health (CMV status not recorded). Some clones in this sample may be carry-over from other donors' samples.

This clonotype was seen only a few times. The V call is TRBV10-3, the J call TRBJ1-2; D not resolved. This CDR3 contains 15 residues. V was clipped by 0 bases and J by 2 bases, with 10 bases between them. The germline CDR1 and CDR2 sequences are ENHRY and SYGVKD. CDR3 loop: CAISESLGLNYGYTF. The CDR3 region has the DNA TGTGCCATCAGTGAGTCGCTAGGACTCAACTATGGCTACACCTTC.

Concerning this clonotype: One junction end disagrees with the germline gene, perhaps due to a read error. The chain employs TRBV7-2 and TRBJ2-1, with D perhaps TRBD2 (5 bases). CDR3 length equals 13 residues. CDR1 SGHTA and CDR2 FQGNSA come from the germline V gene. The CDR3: CASSLASYNVPFF. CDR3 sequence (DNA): TGTGCTAGCAGCTTAGCGTCCTACAATGTGCCGTTCTTC.

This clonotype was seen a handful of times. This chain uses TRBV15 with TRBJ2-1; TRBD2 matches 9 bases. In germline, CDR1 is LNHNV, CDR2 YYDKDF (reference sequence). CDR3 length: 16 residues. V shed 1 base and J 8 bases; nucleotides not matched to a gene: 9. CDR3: CATSRVGREGRDEQFF. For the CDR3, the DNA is TGTGCCACCAGCAGAGTCGGGCGGGAGGGCCGCGATGAGCAGTTCTTC. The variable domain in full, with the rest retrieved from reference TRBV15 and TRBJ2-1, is DAMVIQNPRYQVTQFGKPVTLSCSQTLNHNVMYWYQQKSSQAPKLLFHYYDKDFNNEADTPDNFQSRRPNTSFCFLDIRSPGLGDTAMYLCATSRVGREGRDEQFFGPGTRLTVL.

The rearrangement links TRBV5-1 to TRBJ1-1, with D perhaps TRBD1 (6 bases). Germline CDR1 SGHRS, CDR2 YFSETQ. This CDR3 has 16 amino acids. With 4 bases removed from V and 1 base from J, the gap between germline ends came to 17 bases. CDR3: CASSGATTGPNTEAFF. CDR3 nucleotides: TGCGCCAGCAGCGGTGCCACGACAGGCCCGAACACTGAAGCTTTCTTT.

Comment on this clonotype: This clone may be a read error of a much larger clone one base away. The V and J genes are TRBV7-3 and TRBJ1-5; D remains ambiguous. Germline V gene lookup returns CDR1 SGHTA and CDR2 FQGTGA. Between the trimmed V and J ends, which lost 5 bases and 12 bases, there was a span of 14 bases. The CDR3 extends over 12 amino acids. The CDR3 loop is CASSPCLILQHF. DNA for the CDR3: TGTGCCAGCAGCCCGTGTTTGATCCTCCAGCATTTT. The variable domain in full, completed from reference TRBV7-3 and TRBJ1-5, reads GAGVSQTPSNKVTEKGKYVELRCDPISGHTALYWYRQSLGQGPEFLIYFQGTGAADDSGLPNDRFFAVRPEGSVSTLKIQRTERGDSAVYLCASSPCLILQHFGDGTRLSIL.

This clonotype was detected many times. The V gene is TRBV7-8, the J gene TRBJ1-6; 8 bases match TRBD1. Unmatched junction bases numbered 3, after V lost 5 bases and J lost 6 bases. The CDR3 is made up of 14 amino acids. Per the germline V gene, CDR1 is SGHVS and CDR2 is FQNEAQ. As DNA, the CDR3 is TGTGCCAGCAGCCCTGACAGGGGTAATTCACCCCTCCACTTT. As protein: CASSPDRGNSPLHF.

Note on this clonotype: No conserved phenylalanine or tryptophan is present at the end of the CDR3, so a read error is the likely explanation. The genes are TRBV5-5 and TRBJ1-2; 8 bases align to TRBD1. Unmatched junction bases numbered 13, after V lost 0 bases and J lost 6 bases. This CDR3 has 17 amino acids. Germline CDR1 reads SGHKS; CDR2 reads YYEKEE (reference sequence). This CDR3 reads CASSLEGDVGTGHGYTL. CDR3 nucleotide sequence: TGTGCCAGCAGCTTGGAAGGAGATGTCGGGACAGGACATGGCTACACCTTA.

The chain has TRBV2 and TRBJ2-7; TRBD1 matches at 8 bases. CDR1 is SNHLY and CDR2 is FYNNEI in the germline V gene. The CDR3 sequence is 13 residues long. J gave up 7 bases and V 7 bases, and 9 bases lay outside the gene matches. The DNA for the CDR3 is TGTGCCAGCATAGGACAGGGTGGATGGGAGCAGTACTTC. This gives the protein CASIGQGGWEQYF.

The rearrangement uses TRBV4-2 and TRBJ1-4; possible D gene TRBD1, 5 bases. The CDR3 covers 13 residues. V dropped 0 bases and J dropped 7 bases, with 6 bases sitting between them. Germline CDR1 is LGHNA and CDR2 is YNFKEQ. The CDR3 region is CASSQERGEKLFF. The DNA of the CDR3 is TGTGCCAGCAGCCAAGAGAGGGGTGAAAAACTGTTTTTT.

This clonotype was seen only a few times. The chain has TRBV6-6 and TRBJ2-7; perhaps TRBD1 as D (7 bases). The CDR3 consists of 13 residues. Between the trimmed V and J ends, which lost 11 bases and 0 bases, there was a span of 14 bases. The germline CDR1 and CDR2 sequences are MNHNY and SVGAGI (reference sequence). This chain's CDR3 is CALTRDSSYEQYF. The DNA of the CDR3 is TGTGCCTTGACGCGGGACAGCTCCTACGAGCAGTACTTC.

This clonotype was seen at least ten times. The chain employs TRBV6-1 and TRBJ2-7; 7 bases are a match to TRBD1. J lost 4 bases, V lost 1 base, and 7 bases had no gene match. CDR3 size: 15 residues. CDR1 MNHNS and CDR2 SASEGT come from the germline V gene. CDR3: CASSEDRGFNYEQYF. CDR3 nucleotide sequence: TGTGCCAGCAGTGAAGACAGGGGATTTAATTACGAGCAGTACTTC.

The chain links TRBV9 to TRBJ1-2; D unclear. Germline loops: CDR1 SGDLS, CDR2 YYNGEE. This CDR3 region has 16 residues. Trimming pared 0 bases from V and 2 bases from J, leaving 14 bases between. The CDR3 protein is CASSVARARINYGYTF. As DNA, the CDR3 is TGTGCCAGCAGCGTAGCCCGGGCCAGAATAAACTATGGCTACACCTTC.

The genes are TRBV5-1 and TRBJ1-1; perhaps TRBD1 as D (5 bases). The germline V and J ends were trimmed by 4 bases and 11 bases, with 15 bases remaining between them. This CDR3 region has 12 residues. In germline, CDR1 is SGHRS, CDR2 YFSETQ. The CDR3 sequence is CASSPMGGEAFF. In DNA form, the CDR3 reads TGCGCCAGCAGCCCCATGGGGGGGGAGGCTTTCTTT.

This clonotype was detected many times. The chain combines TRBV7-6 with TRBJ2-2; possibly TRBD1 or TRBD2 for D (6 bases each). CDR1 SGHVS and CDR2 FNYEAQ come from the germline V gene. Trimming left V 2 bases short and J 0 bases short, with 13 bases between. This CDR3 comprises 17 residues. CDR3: CASSLSRGQANTGELFF. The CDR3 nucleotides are TGTGCCAGCAGCTTATCGCGGGGACAAGCGAACACCGGGGAGCTGTTTTTT.

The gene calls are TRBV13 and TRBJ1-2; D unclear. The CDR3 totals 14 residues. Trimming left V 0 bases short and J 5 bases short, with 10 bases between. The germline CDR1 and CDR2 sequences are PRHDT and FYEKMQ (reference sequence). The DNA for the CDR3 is TGTGCCAGCAGCTTAGGCAGGTCTCATTATGGCTACACCTTC. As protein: CASSLGRSHYGYTF. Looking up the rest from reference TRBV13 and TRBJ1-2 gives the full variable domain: AAGVIQSPRHLIKEKRETATLKCYPIPRHDTVYWYQQGPGQDPQFLISFYEKMQSDKGSIPDRFSAQQFSDYHSELNMSSLELGDSALYFCASSLGRSHYGYTFGSGTRLTVV.

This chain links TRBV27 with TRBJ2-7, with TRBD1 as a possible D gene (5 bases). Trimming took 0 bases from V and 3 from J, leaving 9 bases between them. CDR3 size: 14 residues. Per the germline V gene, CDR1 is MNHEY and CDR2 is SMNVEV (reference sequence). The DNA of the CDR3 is TGTGCCAGCAGTTTATCGTTTCAGGGCTACGAGCAGTACTTC. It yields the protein CASSLSFQGYEQYF.

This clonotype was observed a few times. CDR3: CASSTGGADTQYF. The CDR3, as DNA: TGTGCCAGCAGTACAGGCGGAGCAGATACGCAGTATTTT. This sequence joins TRBV12-3 or TRBV12-4 and TRBJ2-3; the D gene is possibly TRBD1 (5 bases). This CDR3 spans 13 amino acids. Trimming took 5 bases from V and 4 from J, leaving 10 bases between them.

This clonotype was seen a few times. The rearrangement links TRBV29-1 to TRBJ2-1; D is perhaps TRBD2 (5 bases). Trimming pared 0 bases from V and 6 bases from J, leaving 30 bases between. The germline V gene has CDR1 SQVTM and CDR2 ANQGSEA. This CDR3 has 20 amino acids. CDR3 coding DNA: TGCAGCGTTGAAGATCCCGGGCGGGCCTCTTCCCCGGATGAAACCAATGAGCAGTTCTTC. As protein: CSVEDPGRASSPDETNEQFF.

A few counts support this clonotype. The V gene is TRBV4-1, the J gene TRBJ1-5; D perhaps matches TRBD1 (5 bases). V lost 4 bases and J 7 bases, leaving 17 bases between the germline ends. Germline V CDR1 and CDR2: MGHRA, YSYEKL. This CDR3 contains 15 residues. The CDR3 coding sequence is TGCGCCAGCAGCCGCGGGGACGGGAGAAACCAGCCCCAGCATTTT. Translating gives CASSRGDGRNQPQHF.

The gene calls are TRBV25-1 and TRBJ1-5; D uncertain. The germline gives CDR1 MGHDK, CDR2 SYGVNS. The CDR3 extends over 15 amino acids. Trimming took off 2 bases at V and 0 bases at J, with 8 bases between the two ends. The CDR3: CASSEGPYSNQPQHF. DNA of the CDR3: TGTGCCAGCAGTGAAGGCCCATATAGCAATCAGCCCCAGCATTTT. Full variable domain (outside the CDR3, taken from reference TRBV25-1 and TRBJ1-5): EADIYQTPRYLVIGTGKKITLECSQTMGHDKMYWYQQDPGMELHLIHYSYGVNSTEKGDLSSESTVSRIRTEHFPLTLESARPSHTSQYLCASSEGPYSNQPQHFGDGTRLSIL.